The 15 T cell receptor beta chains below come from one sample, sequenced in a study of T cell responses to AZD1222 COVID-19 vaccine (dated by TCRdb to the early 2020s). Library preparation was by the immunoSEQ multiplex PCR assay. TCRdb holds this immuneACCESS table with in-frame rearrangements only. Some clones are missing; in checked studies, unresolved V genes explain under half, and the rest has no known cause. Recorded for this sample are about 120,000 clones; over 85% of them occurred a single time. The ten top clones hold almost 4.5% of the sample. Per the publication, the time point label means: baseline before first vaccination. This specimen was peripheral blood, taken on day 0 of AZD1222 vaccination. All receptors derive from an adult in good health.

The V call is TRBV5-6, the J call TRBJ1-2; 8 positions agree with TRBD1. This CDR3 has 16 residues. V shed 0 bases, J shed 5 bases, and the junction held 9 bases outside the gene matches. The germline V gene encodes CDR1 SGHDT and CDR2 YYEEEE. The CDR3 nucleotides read TGTGCCAGCAGCTTGGCGACAGGGGCGAGGGATTATGGCTACACCTTC. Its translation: CASSLATGARDYGYTF. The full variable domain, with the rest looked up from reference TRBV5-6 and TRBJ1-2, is DAGVTQSPTHLIKTRGQQVTLRCSPKSGHDTVSWYQQALGQGPQFIFQYYEEEERQRGNFPDRFSGHQFPNYSSELNVNALLLGDSALYLCASSLATGARDYGYTFGSGTRLTVV.

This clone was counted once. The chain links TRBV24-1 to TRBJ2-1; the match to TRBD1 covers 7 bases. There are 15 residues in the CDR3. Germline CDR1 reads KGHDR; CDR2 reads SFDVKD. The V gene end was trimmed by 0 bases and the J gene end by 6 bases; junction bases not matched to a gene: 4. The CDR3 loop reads CATSDLRTGRNEQFF. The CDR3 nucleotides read TGTGCCACCAGTGATTTGAGGACAGGCCGCAATGAGCAGTTCTTC.

The CDR3 bases are TGTGCCAGCAGCTTGCCCTTGGCCGGACAGGGACAAGAGACCCAGTACTTC. It yields the protein CASSLPLAGQGQETQYF. The chain recombines TRBV5-6 with TRBJ2-5, with 8 bases identical to TRBD1. With 1 base clipped from V and 2 bases from J, the junction kept 10 bases outside the gene matches. This CDR3 has 17 residues. Germline CDR1 reads SGHDT; CDR2 reads YYEEEE.

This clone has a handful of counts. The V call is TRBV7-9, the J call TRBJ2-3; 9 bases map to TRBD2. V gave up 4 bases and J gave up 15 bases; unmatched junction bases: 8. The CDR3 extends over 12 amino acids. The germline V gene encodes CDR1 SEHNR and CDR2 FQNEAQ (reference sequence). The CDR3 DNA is TGTGCCAGCAGCTCTCCTAGCGGGGTTGTATATTTT. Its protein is CASSSPSGVVYF. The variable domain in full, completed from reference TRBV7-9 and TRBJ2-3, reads DTGVSQNPRHKITKRGQNVTFRCDPISEHNRLYWYRQTLGQGPEFLTYFQNEAQLEKSRLLSDRFSAERPKGSFSTLEIQRTEQGDSAMYLCASSSPSGVVYFGPGTRLTVL.

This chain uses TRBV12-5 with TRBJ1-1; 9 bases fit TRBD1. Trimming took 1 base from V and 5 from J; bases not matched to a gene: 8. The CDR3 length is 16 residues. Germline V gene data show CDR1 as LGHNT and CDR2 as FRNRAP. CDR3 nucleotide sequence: TGTGCTAGTGGTTTGGCAGCGGACAGGGGAAGAACTGAAGCTTTCTTT. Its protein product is CASGLAADRGRTEAFF.

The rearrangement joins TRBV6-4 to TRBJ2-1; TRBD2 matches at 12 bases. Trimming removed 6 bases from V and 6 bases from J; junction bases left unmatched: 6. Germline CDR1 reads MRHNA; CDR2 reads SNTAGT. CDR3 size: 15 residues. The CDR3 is CASRPLAGGGNEQFF. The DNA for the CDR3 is TGTGCCAGCAGACCCCTAGCGGGAGGGGGCAATGAGCAGTTCTTC.

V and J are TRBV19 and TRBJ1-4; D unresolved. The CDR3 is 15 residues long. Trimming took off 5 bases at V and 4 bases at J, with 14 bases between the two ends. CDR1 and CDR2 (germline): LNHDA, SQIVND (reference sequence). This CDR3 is CASSSQSGFNEKLFF. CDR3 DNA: TGTGCCAGTAGTTCCCAGTCGGGGTTTAATGAAAAACTGTTTTTT.

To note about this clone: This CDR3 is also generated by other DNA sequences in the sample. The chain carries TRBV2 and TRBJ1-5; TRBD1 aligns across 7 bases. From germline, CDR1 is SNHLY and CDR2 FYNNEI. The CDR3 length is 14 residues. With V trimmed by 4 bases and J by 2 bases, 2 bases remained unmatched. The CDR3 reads CASSGTGGNQPQHF. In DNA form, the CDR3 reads TGTGCCAGCAGTGGGACAGGTGGCAATCAGCCCCAGCATTTT.

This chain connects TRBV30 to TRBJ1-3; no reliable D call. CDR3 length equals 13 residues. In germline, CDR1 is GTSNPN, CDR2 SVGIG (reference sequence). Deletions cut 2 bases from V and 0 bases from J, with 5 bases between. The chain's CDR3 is CAWSPFSGNTIYF. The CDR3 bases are TGTGCCTGGAGTCCATTCTCTGGAAACACCATATATTTT.

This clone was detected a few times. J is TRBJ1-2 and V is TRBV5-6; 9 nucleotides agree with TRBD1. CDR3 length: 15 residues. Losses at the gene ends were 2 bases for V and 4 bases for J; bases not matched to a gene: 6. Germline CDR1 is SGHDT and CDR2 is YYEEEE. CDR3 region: CASSFVGQGIYGYTF. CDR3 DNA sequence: TGTGCCAGCAGCTTCGTGGGACAGGGAATCTATGGCTACACCTTC.

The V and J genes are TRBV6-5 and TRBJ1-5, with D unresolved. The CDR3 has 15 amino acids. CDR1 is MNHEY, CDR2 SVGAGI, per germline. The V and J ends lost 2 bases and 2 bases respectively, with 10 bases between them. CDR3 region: CASSYRGGGNQPQHF. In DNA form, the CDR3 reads TGTGCCAGCAGTTACCGGGGTGGAGGCAATCAGCCCCAGCATTTT.

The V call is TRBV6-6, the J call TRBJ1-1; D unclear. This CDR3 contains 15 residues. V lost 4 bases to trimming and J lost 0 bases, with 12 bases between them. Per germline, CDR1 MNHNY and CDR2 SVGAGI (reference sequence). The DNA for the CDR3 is TGTGCCAGCAGTTCCCCAAGCAGCATGAACACTGAAGCTTTCTTT. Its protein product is CASSSPSSMNTEAFF.

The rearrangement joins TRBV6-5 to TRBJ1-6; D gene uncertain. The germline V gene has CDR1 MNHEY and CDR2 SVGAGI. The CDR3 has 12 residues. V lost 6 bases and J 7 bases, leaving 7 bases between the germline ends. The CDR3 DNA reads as TGTGCCAGCAGCTCACAGAATTCACCCCTCCACTTT. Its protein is CASSSQNSPLHF.

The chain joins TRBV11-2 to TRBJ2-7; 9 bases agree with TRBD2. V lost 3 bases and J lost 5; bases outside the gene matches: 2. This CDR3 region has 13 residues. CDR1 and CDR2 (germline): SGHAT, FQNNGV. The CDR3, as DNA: TGTGCCAGCAGCTTTCCTAGCGGGAACGAGCAGTACTTC. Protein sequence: CASSFPSGNEQYF. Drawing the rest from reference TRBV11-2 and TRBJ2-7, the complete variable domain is EAGVAQSPRYKIIEKRQSVAFWCNPISGHATLYWYQQILGQGPKLLIQFQNNGVVDDSQLPKDRFSAERLKGVDSTLKIQPAKLEDSAVYLCASSFPSGNEQYFGPGTRLTVT.

CDR3 residues: CASVSSVSDGHF. DNA of the CDR3: TGTGCCAGCGTGTCGTCTGTTTCGGACGGGCATTTT. J is TRBJ1-5 and V is TRBV6-4; no clear D gene. CDR1 is MRHNA, CDR2 SNTAGT, per germline. V dropped 8 bases and J dropped 15 bases, with 20 bases sitting between them. CDR3 length: 12 residues.